Listed below are T cell receptor beta chains from one sample, sequenced in a study of shared clonotypes between healthy human individuals. Clones were sequenced by immunoSEQ multiplex PCR, and TCRdb holds only the in-frame ones, with some missing. This table holds 2 million to 2.5 million clones, roughly 95% found once. Material: naive CD4+ T cells sorted from blood. These receptor sequences come from a man younger than 35 in good health. Each CDR3 is given with its conserved first and last residue. Fields, in order: V gene, J gene, D gene, clone size, CDR3 DNA, CDR3 protein. The D gene is left open where the match is weak. The listing skips clone size in some rows; elsewhere it reads once, few, many or a size class.

V: TRBV9
J: TRBJ2-5
D: TRBD1
size: .
DNA: TGTGCCAGCAGCCCAGACAGGGGGCGGGAGACCCAGTACTTC
CDR3: CASSPDRGRETQYF

V: TRBV5-6
J: TRBJ2-1
D: TRBD2
size: .
DNA: TGTGCCAGCAGCTTGGCCGGGACTAGACTAAGAAATGAGCAGTTCTTC
CDR3: CASSLAGTRLRNEQFF

V: TRBV5-6
J: TRBJ1-6
D: .
size: .
DNA: TGTGCCAGCAGCTTGGCCCAAGGGATTAAATCACCCCTCCACTTT
CDR3: CASSLAQGIKSPLHF

V: TRBV6-5
J: TRBJ2-2
D: .
size: once
DNA: TGTGCCAGCAGTTACTCGTCGGGTACGGGCACCGGGGAGCTGTTTTTT
CDR3: CASSYSSGTGTGELFF

V: TRBV19
J: TRBJ2-3
D: TRBD2
size: .
DNA: TGTGCCAGTAGTATGTCGGGGACTAGCGCCGATACGCAGTATTTT
CDR3: CASSMSGTSADTQYF

V: TRBV14
J: TRBJ1-5
D: TRBD1
size: few
DNA: TGTGCCAGCAGCCGAGTGACAGGGTCTAGCAATCAGCCCCAGCATTTT
CDR3: CASSRVTGSSNQPQHF

V: TRBV7-2
J: TRBJ2-3
D: TRBD2
size: .
DNA: TGTGCCAGCAGCTTAAGCGGGAGGTCGGAAGATACGCAGTATTTT
CDR3: CASSLSGRSEDTQYF

V: TRBV2
J: TRBJ2-1
D: TRBD2
size: .
DNA: TGTGCCAGCAGTGTGGCTAGCGGGAGGAGTAATGAGCAGTTCTTC
CDR3: CASSVASGRSNEQFF

V: TRBV2
J: TRBJ1-4
D: .
size: .
DNA: TGTGCCAGCAATTACCGGGGCGGTGAAAAACTGTTTTTT
CDR3: CASNYRGGEKLFF

V: TRBV5-4
J: TRBJ2-7
D: .
size: once
DNA: TGTGCCAGCAGCTTGGAGGTAGGGGGGAGGCGCTCCTACGAGCAGTACTTC
CDR3: CASSLEVGGRRSYEQYF

V: TRBV7-3
J: TRBJ2-3
D: .
size: .
DNA: TGTGCCAGCAGGGGGACGGACAATCCGCAGTATTTT
CDR3: CASRGTDNPQYF

V: TRBV6-5
J: TRBJ2-1
D: .
size: .
DNA: TGTGCCAGCAGTACAGACAGGTCGGTCGGCAATGAGCAGTTCTTC
CDR3: CASSTDRSVGNEQFF

V: TRBV10-3
J: TRBJ1-6
D: .
size: .
DNA: TGTGCCGCCGCACAGGACGGAAATTCACCCCTCCACTTT
CDR3: CAAAQDGNSPLHF

V: TRBV5-5
J: TRBJ1-2
D: .
size: .
DNA: TGTGCCAGCAGCTCAACAGGGTTCTATGGCTACACCTTC
CDR3: CASSSTGFYGYTF

V: TRBV19
J: TRBJ1-2
D: TRBD1
size: few
DNA: TGTGCCAGTAGTATCGGGACAGGGAACTATGGCTACACCTTC
CDR3: CASSIGTGNYGYTF

V: TRBV13
J: TRBJ2-5
D: .
size: .
DNA: TGTGCCAGCAGCCTATCCGGGCAGACCCAAGAGACCCAGTACTTC
CDR3: CASSLSGQTQETQYF

V: TRBV6-6
J: TRBJ1-1
D: TRBD1
size: .
DNA: TGTGCCAGCAGTTACTCCGACAGGGGGGCTAACACTGAAGCTTTCTTT
CDR3: CASSYSDRGANTEAFF

V: TRBV19
J: TRBJ2-5
D: .
size: .
DNA: TGTGCCACCTCTTCCCAAGGCAGTCAAGAGACCCAGTACTTC
CDR3: CATSSQGSQETQYF

V: TRBV6-6
J: TRBJ2-7
D: TRBD1
size: .
DNA: TGTGCCAGCAGTTCGTTATTCGGGACAGAAGTCTACGAGCAGTACTTC
CDR3: CASSSLFGTEVYEQYF

V: TRBV11-2
J: TRBJ1-4
D: .
size: .
DNA: TGTGCCAGCAGCTTAGGAGTAGCAAGACTTAATGAAAAACTGTTTTTT
CDR3: CASSLGVARLNEKLFF

V: TRBV27
J: TRBJ1-1
D: .
size: .
DNA: TGTGCCAGCAGCCGCAGGGGGAACACTGAAGCTTTCTTT
CDR3: CASSRRGNTEAFF

V: TRBV9
J: TRBJ2-2
D: .
size: .
DNA: TGTGCCAGCAGCGAGCGGAACACCGGGGAGCTGTTTTTT
CDR3: CASSERNTGELFF

V: TRBV6-5
J: TRBJ1-3
D: TRBD1
size: .
DNA: TGTGCCAGCAGGGGACCACAGGGGACTGGAAACACCATATATTTT
CDR3: CASRGPQGTGNTIYF

V: TRBV5-1
J: TRBJ2-1
D: .
size: .
DNA: TGCGCCAGCAGCTTGGCAGTCGGGAATGAGCAGTTCTTC
CDR3: CASSLAVGNEQFF

V: TRBV28
J: TRBJ2-7
D: TRBD2
size: .
DNA: TGTGCCAGCACTGCCGGGACTAGCGTCTACGAGCAGTACTTC
CDR3: CASTAGTSVYEQYF

V: TRBV5-4
J: TRBJ2-1
D: TRBD2
size: .
DNA: TGTGCCAGCAGCTTGCACCTACTAGCGGGAGTACCCAATGAGCAGTTCTTC
CDR3: CASSLHLLAGVPNEQFF

V: TRBV6-5
J: TRBJ1-5
D: .
size: .
DNA: TGTGCCAGCGGGACTCAGGCCTATAGCAATCAGCCCCAGCATTTT
CDR3: CASGTQAYSNQPQHF

V: TRBV19
J: TRBJ2-7
D: .
size: .
DNA: TGTGCCAGTAGTCCCGACAGCCGCGAGCAGTACTTC
CDR3: CASSPDSREQYF

V: TRBV28
J: TRBJ2-7
D: TRBD2
size: .
DNA: TGTGCCAGCAGTTTAATAGCGGGGGCTCCCTCCTACGAGCAGTACTTC
CDR3: CASSLIAGAPSYEQYF

V: TRBV5-6
J: TRBJ1-5
D: .
size: .
DNA: TGTGCCAGCAAGATCTGGGGGGGCTCAGGCAATCAGCCCCAGCATTTT
CDR3: CASKIWGGSGNQPQHF

V: TRBV7-8
J: TRBJ1-4
D: .
size: .
DNA: TGTGCCAGCAGCTTAAAAGGGCAGGGGAATGAAAAACTGTTTTTT
CDR3: CASSLKGQGNEKLFF

V: TRBV5-4
J: TRBJ2-2
D: TRBD2
size: .
DNA: TGTGCCAGCAGCCCCGGGACTAGCGGGACGAACACCGGGGAGCTGTTTTTT
CDR3: CASSPGTSGTNTGELFF

V: TRBV10-3
J: TRBJ2-1
D: .
size: once
DNA: TGTGCCATCAGTGAGTACCGCAATGAGCAGTTCTTC
CDR3: CAISEYRNEQFF

V: TRBV2
J: TRBJ1-5
D: TRBD1
size: .
DNA: TGTGCCAGCAGTGGGACAGGGATCAATCAGCCCCAGCATTTT
CDR3: CASSGTGINQPQHF

V: TRBV4-2
J: TRBJ1-5
D: .
size: few
DNA: TGTGCCAGCAGCCCATCGGGATCTGCCAATCAGCCCCAGCATTTT
CDR3: CASSPSGSANQPQHF

V: TRBV5-5
J: TRBJ2-3
D: TRBD2
size: .
DNA: TGTGCCAGCAGCAGGGACTACAGCACAGATACGCAGTATTTT
CDR3: CASSRDYSTDTQYF

V: TRBV5-1
J: TRBJ2-5
D: TRBD1
size: .
DNA: TGCGCCAGCAGCTTGGCGGGACAGGGGCAGCAGACCCAGTACTTC
CDR3: CASSLAGQGQQTQYF

V: TRBV7-9
J: TRBJ2-3
D: .
size: .
DNA: TGTGCCAGCAGCCCCCAGCGCGGGACCCCCACAGATACGCAGTATTTT
CDR3: CASSPQRGTPTDTQYF

V: TRBV19
J: TRBJ1-2
D: TRBD1
size: .
DNA: TGTGCCAGTAGTCAGACAGGGGGCGGCTACACCTTC
CDR3: CASSQTGGGYTF

V: TRBV6-1
J: TRBJ2-7
D: .
size: .
DNA: TGTGCCAGCAGTGAGGTGGACTACGAGCAGTACTTC
CDR3: CASSEVDYEQYF

V: TRBV19
J: TRBJ1-1
D: TRBD1
size: .
DNA: TGTGCCACGTTGCCAGGGGGTCAGGGAGCTTTCTTT
CDR3: CATLPGGQGAFF

V: TRBV28
J: TRBJ1-1
D: .
size: .
DNA: TGTGCCAGCAGCAATCAACGCACTGAAGCTTTCTTT
CDR3: CASSNQRTEAFF

V: TRBV27
J: TRBJ2-5
D: TRBD2
size: .
DNA: TGTGCCAGCCGTTGGAGCGGGAGGCAGGGAGAGACCCAGTACTTC
CDR3: CASRWSGRQGETQYF

V: TRBV14
J: TRBJ2-7
D: TRBD2
size: .
DNA: TGTGCCAGCAGCCAAGGTGCGCGGGGGGCCGCCTACGAGCAGTACTTC
CDR3: CASSQGARGAAYEQYF

V: TRBV6-1
J: TRBJ2-7
D: .
size: .
DNA: TGTGCCAGCAGGAAGATTTACGAGCAGTACTTC
CDR3: CASRKIYEQYF